The clone carrying this TCR beta chain was seen a handful of times. This entry comes from a study of blood T cell repertoires in COVID-19. Assay: immunoSEQ multiplex PCR; the TCRdb copy retains only in-frame clones and omits some. The sample yields 400,000 or so clones, 85% to 90% seen once. There are 16 residues in the CDR3. Germline CDR1 is SGHVS and CDR2 is FNYEAQ. V trimming: 1 base; J trimming: 4 bases; junction bases outside the gene matches: 7. This chain uses TRBV7-6 with TRBJ2-7, with 10 bases that match TRBD1. This receptor was taken from a young man who had recovered from COVID-19. The sample was PBMCs or T cells enriched from blood (not recorded which). CDR3 amino acids: CASSLGPGTGAYEQYF. In nucleotides, the CDR3 is TGTGCCAGCAGCTTAGGACCCGGGACAGGGGCTTACGAGCAGTACTTC.